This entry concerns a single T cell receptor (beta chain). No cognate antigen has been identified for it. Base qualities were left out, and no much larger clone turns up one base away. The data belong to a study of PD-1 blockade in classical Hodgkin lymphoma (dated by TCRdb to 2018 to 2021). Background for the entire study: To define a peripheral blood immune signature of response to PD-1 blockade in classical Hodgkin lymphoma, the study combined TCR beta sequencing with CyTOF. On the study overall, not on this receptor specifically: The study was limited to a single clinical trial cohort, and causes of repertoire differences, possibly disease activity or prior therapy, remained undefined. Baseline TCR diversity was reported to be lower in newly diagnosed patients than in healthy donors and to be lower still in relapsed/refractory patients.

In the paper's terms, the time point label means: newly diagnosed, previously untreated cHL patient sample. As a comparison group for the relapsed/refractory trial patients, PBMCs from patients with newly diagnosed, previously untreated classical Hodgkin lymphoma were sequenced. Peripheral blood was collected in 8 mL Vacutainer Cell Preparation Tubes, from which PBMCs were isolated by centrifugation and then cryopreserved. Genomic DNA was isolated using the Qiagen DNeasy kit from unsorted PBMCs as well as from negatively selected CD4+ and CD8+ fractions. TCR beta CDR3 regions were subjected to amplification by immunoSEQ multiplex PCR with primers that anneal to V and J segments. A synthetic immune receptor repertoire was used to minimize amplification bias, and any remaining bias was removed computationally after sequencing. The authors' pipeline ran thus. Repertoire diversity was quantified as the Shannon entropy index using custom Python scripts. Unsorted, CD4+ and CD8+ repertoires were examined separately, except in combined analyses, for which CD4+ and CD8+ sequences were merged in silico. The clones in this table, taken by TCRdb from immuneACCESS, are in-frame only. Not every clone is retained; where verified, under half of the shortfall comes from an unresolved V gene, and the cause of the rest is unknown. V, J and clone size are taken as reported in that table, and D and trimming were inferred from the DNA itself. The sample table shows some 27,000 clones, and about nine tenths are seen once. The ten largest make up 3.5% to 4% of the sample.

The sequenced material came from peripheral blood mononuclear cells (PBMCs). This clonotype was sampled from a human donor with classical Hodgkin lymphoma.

DNA sequence: TGTGCCAGCAGCTTGGACAGGACGGATTACGAGCAGTACTTC. Its amino acids are CASSLDRTDYEQYF. The receptor chain draws on TRBV5-4 and TRBJ2-7; TRBD1 is possibly the D segment (5 matching bases). The germline V gene (reference sequence) gives CDR1 as SGHNT and CDR2 as YYREEE. The CDR3 contains 14 residues, cysteine and phenylalanine counted. Only the CDR3 portion is preserved as DNA: 42 bases, with reading frame beginning at the first base. V sheds 0 bases and J sheds 4 bases, leaving 11 bases between their ends.